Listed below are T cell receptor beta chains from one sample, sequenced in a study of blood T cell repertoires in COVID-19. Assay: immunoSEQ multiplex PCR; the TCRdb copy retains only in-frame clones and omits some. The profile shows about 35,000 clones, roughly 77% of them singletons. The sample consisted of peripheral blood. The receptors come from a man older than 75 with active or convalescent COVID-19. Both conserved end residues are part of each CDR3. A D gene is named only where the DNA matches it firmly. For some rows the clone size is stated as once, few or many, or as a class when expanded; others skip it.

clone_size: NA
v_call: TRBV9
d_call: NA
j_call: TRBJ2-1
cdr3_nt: TGTGCCAGCAGCGTTTACTCATCACTCCTTACCTCCTACAATGAGCAGTTCTTC
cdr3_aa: CASSVYSSLLTSYNEQFF

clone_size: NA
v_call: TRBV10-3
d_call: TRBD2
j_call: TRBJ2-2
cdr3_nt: TGTGCCATCAGTGAGAGGGTGTCGGGGGGGACCGGGGAGCTGTTTTTT
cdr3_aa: CAISERVSGGTGELFF

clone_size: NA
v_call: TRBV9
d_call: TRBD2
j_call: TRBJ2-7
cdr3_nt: TGTGCCAGCAGCGTCGCTAGCGGAGAACTTTACGAGCAGTACTTC
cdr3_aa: CASSVASGELYEQYF

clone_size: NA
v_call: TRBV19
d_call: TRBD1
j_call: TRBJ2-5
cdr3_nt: TGTGCCAGTAGTATGACAGGGGGCCGACAAGAGACCCAGTACTTC
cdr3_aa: CASSMTGGRQETQYF

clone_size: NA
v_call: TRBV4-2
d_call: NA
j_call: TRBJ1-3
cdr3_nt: TGTGCCAGCAGCCAAGACATTCCTACTGGAAACACCATATATTTT
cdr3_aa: CASSQDIPTGNTIYF

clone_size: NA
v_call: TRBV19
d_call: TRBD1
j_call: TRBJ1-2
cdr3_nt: TGTGCCAGTAATAAGTTCGAGGACAGGATGAGGGAGTACACCTTC
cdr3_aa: CASNKFEDRMREYTF

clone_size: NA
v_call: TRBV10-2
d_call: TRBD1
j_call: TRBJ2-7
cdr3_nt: TGCGCCAGCAGGTTATCAGGGGGCGCATTAGGCGAGCAGTACTTC
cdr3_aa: CASRLSGGALGEQYF

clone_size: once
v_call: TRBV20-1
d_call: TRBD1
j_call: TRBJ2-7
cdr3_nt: TGCAGTGCCACAGGACAGGGGGTGCAGTACTTC
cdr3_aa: CSATGQGVQYF

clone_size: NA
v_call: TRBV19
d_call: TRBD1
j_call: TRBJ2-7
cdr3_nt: TGTGCCAGCCGGGACAGAAACTACGAGCAGTACTTC
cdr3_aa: CASRDRNYEQYF

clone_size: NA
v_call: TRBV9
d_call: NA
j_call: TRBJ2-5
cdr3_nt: TGTGCCAGCAGCGCGGGGGTAGTAAATCAAGAGACCCAGTACTTC
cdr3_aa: CASSAGVVNQETQYF

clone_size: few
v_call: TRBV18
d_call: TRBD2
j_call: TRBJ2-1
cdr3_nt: TGTGCCAGCTCCTCACTAGCGGGAGATGAGCAGTTCTTC
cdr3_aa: CASSSLAGDEQFF

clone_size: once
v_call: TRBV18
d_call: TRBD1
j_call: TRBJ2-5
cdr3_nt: TGTGCCAGCTCACAAGACAGGGGTTGGGAGACCCAGTACTTC
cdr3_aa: CASSQDRGWETQYF

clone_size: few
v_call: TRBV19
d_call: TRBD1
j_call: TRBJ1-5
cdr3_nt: TGTGCCAGTAGTACATTGGACAGGGAAAATCAGCCCCAGCATTTT
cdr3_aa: CASSTLDRENQPQHF

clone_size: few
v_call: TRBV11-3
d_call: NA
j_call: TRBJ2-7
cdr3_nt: TGTGCCAGCAGCTTTGGTACTCTACCAGGGGAGCAGTACTTC
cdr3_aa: CASSFGTLPGEQYF

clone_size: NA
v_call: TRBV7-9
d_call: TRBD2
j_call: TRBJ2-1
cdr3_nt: TGTGCCAGCAGCCCTAGCGGGCCGGGAATCGGGTTGAATGAGCAGTTCTTC
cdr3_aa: CASSPSGPGIGLNEQFF

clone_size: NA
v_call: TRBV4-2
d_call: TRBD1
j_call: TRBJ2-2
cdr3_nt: TGTGCCAGCAGCCAAGTCCGGACAGGGGGCGTTAACGGGGAGCTGTTTTTT
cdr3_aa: CASSQVRTGGVNGELFF

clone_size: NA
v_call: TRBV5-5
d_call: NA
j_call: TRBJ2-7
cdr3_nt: TGTGCCAGCAGCCCCTTTAGCCTTTACGAGCAGTACTTC
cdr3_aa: CASSPFSLYEQYF

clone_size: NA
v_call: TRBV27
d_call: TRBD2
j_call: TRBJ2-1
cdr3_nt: TGTGCCAGCAGTTCCGGGACTAGCGGGAGGGCCGGGGAAGATGAGCAGTTCTTC
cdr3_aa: CASSSGTSGRAGEDEQFF

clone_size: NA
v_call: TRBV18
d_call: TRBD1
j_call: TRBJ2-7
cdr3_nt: TGTGCCAGCTCACGTGCACAGGGGAGCTCCTACGAGCAGTACTTC
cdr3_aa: CASSRAQGSSYEQYF

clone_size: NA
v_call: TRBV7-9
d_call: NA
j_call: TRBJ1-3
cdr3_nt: TGTGCCAGCAGCTTACTATTCTTGAGCTCTGGAAACACCATATATTTT
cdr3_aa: CASSLLFLSSGNTIYF

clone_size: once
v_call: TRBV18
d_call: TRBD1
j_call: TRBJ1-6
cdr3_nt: TGTGCCAGCTCACCGGGACAGGCAAGCAATTCACCCCTCCACTTT
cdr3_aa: CASSPGQASNSPLHF

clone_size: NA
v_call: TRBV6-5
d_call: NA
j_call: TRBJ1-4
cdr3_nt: TGTGCCAGCATCGGACAGAATGAAAAACTGTTTTTT
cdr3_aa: CASIGQNEKLFF

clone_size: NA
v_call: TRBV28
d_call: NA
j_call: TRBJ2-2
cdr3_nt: TGTGCCAGCAGTGGACAGAACACCGGGGAGCTGTTTTTT
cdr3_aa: CASSGQNTGELFF

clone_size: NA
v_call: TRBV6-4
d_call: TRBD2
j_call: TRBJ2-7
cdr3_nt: TGTGCCAGCAGTGACTCGCCCGGGACTAGCGTCCACGAGCAGTACTTC
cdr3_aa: CASSDSPGTSVHEQYF

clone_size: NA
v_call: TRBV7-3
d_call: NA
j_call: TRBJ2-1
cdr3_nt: TGTGCCAGCAGCTTAGCGGGTCTGGGCAATGAGCAGTTCTTC
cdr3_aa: CASSLAGLGNEQFF

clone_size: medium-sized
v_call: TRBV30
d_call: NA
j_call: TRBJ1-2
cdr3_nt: TGTGCCTGGGGGGGGGCAGGGCGCGGCTACACCTTC
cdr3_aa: CAWGGAGRGYTF

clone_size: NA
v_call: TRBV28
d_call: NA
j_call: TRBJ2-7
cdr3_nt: TGTGCCAGCAGTTTATTAGGCAGGGAAGGGTACGAGCAGTACTTC
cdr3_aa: CASSLLGREGYEQYF

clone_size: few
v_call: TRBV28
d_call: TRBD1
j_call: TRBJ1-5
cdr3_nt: TGTGCCAGCAGCAAATGGGGACAGAGAGTGAATCAGCCCCAGCATTTT
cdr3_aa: CASSKWGQRVNQPQHF

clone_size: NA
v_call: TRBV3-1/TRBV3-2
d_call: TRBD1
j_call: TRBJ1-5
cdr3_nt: TGTGCCAGCAGCCAAACAGACAGGGATAATCAGCCCCAGCATTTT
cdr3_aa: CASSQTDRDNQPQHF

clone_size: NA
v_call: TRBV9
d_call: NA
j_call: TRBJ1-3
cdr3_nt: TGTGCCAGCAGCGTCACAGGCTCTGGAAACACCATATATTTT
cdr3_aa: CASSVTGSGNTIYF

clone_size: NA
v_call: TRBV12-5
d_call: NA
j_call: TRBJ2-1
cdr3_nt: TGTGCTAGTGGTTTGGTATTGGCAGGCCTTCGGAATGAGCAGTTCTTC
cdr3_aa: CASGLVLAGLRNEQFF

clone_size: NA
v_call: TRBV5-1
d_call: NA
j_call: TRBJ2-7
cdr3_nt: TGCGCCAGCAGCTTGGGACAGACTGGCGAGCAGTACTTC
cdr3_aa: CASSLGQTGEQYF

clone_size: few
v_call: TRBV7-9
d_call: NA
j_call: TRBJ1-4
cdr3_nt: TGTGCCAGCAGCCCATCGGGCCCCCGAGGGGAAAAACTGTTTTTT
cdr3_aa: CASSPSGPRGEKLFF

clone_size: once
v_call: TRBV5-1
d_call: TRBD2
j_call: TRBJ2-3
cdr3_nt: TGCGCCAGCAGGGACGATGGACTAGCGGGTTCCGGGATCACAGATACGCAGTATTTT
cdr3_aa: CASRDDGLAGSGITDTQYF

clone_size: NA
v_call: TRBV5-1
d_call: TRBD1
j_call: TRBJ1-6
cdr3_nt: TGCGCCAGCAGCTTGGAAGCAGGGGGAAATTCACCCCTCCACTTT
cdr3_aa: CASSLEAGGNSPLHF

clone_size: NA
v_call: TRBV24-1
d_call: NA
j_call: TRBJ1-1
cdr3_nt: TGTGCCACCAGTGACCAAAAGGGGGAAGCTTTCTTT
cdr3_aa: CATSDQKGEAFF

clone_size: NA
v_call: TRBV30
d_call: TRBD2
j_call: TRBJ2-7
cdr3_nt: TGTGCCTGGAGTAGAGGGACTAGCGGATCCTACGAGCAGTACTTC
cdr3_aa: CAWSRGTSGSYEQYF

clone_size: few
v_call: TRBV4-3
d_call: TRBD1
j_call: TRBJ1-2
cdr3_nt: TGCGCCAGCAGCCCCCGAAGGGAGACAGGGCCCGCGCAGTACTATGGCTACACCTTC
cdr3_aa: CASSPRRETGPAQYYGYTF

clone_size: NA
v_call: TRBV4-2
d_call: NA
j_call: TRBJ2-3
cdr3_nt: TGTGCCAGCAGCCAAGATCAAATAGCTATGATTGGTACGCAGTATTTT
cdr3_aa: CASSQDQIAMIGTQYF

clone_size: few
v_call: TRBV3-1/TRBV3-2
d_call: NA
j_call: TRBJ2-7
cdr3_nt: TGTGCCAGCAGCCAAGACGAGGGGGACGGATACGAGCAGTACTTC
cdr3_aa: CASSQDEGDGYEQYF

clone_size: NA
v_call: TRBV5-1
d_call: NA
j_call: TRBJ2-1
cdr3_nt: TGCGCCAGCAGCTTGGCGGCTAGCTCCTACAATGAGCAGTTCTTC
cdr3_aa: CASSLAASSYNEQFF

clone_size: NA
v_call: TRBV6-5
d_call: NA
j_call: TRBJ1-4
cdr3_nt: TGTGCCAGCAGTTACTGGGGCTTGGATGAAAAACTGTTTTTT
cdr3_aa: CASSYWGLDEKLFF